The source of this T cell receptor beta chain is a study of blood T cell repertoires in COVID-19. Study in general: Acute and convalescent COVID-19 specimens originated in the United States, Italy and Spain. PBMCs, B-cell-depleted T cells, or T cells provided the cDNA or gDNA that made up the material.

The CDR3 extends over 15 amino acids. The germline V gene has CDR1 MNHEY and CDR2 SVGAGI. V lost 0 bases, J lost 4 bases, and 3 bases stayed unmatched. Original analysis: Quantification of nucleated cells was approximated via reference gene primer amplification. Generated by immunoSEQ multiplex PCR, the TCRdb table keeps only in-frame clones and is missing some. V and J calls and clone size are given by that table; D and trimming were obtained from the DNA. The profile covers roughly 300,000 clones, with 85% appearing a single time and about 14% taken by the ten largest. Turning to this clone: The sample contains more than one DNA sequence encoding this CDR3.

The sample taken for sequencing was peripheral blood. This chain connects TRBV6-5 to TRBJ2-5; 9 bases match TRBD1. The source of this sequence is a human donor in a cohort sampled during active COVID-19. CDR3 in amino acids: CASSYSDRGGETQYF. The CDR3 bases are TGTGCCAGCAGTTACTCCGACAGGGGGGGAGAGACCCAGTACTTC.